What follows is one TCR beta chain and its context. Its antigen is undetermined. This sample is part of a study of cytomegalovirus exposure and HLA in healthy donors. Study overall: An earlier analysis found some 100 million unique TCR beta sequences from about 179 million T cells. Study-level findings and limits: Roughly uniform depth of sequencing across donors was assumed in presence/absence analyses. Rates of TCR association differed by HLA locus in a later analysis, with DRB1 highest and HLA-C lowest. Specificity of three CMV-associated chains for CMV antigens was verified in vitro.

Both 60 Vbeta primers and 13 Jbeta primers went into the PCR. Assay used: immunoSEQ multiplex PCR; TCRdb lists only in-frame clones, some missing. The sample holds 150,000 to 180,000 clones, about 80% seen once. The sample taken for sequencing was PBMCs. The clonotype was recovered from a woman aged 40 to 50 in good health and CMV-seronegative.

Here the CDR3 reads CASSPLGARGTEAFF. CDR3 coding DNA: TGTGCCAGCAGCCCCCTAGGGGCGAGAGGAACTGAAGCTTTCTTT. The chain recombines TRBV2 with TRBJ1-1, with D tentatively TRBD1 (5 bases). V dropped 6 bases and J dropped 5 bases, with 19 bases sitting between them. Germline-derived CDR1 and CDR2 are SNHLY and FYNNEI. The CDR3 has 15 amino acids.